The 14 T cell receptor beta chains in this list originate from one sample, sequenced in a study of a mutant IDH1 vaccine in newly diagnosed glioma. For these receptors, no antigen is known. Libraries were prepared by immunoSEQ multiplex PCR; TCRdb keeps only in-frame clonotypes and omits some of them. The sample records 40,000 to 60,000 clones, roughly 78% being singletons. As for time point: week 5, during vaccination. Alongside topical imiquimod, each dose of vaccine comprised 300 ug of mutant IDH1 20-mer peptide. The source material was PBMCs, sampled from a glioma patient whose treatment included an IDH1 peptide vaccine. The receptors here all came from a woman aged 35 to 49 with glioma.

The genes are TRBV2 and TRBJ2-7, with TRBD1 matching 7 bases. V gave up 3 bases and J gave up 6 bases; unmatched junction bases: 14. CDR1 and CDR2 (germline): SNHLY, FYNNEI. This CDR3 spans 16 amino acids. DNA for the CDR3: TGTGCCAGCAGTGATGATTCAATCGGACAGGCAGTCGAGCAGTACTTC. Its translation: CASSDDSIGQAVEQYF.

The chain is built from TRBV2 and TRBJ2-2; 9 nucleotides line up with TRBD2. The V and J ends lost 4 bases and 3 bases, in that order; junction bases with no gene match: 6. The V gene's germline CDR1 is SNHLY and CDR2 FYNNEI. This CDR3 has 16 amino acids. The DNA for the CDR3 is TGTGCCAGCAGTGTGGGCGGGGGGGGTTACACCGGGGAGCTGTTTTTT. This encodes CASSVGGGGYTGELFF. Supplemented by reference TRBV2 and TRBJ2-2, the full variable domain reads EPEVTQTPSHQVTQMGQEVILRCVPISNHLYFYWYRQILGQKVEFLVSFYNNEISEKSEIFDDQFSVERPDGSNFTLKIRSTKLEDSAMYFCASSVGGGGYTGELFFGEGSRLTVL.

The V call is TRBV7-9, the J call TRBJ2-5, with TRBD1 matching over 7 bases. TRBJ2-7 matches the DNA end more closely, so the J call is doubtful. CDR1 is SEHNR and CDR2 is FQNEAQ in the germline V gene (reference sequence). The CDR3 covers 14 residues. The CDR3 nucleotides read TGTGCCAGCAGCTCCCGGACAGGAATCTACGAGCAGTACTTC. It is translated as CASSSRTGIYEQYF.

The V and J genes are TRBV2 and TRBJ1-2, with no clear D. Germline assignment: CDR1 SNHLY and CDR2 FYNNEI. Trimming took 5 bases from V and 6 from J, leaving 13 bases between them. CDR3 size: 13 residues. This CDR3 is CASSIIGMDGYTF. CDR3 DNA: TGTGCCAGCAGTATCATAGGGATGGATGGCTACACCTTC. The whole variable domain, remainder taken from reference TRBV2 and TRBJ1-2, is EPEVTQTPSHQVTQMGQEVILRCVPISNHLYFYWYRQILGQKVEFLVSFYNNEISEKSEIFDDQFSVERPDGSNFTLKIRSTKLEDSAMYFCASSIIGMDGYTFGSGTRLTVV.

The chain joins TRBV2 to TRBJ2-1, with 10 nucleotides matching TRBD2. The ends lost 5 bases at V and 6 bases at J; junction bases unmatched: 13. The CDR3 is 17 residues long. CDR1 and CDR2 from the germline V gene are SNHLY and FYNNEI. The CDR3 bases are TGTGCCAGCAGTACAGGGGAAGGGGTAGCGGGGGGCAATGAGCAGTTCTTC. It specifies CASSTGEGVAGGNEQFF.

The rearrangement links TRBV7-2 to TRBJ1-4, with D possibly being TRBD1 (6 bases). Germline CDR1 is SGHTA and CDR2 is FQGNSA. V was shortened by 6 bases and J by 8 bases, with 16 bases between the two germline ends. This CDR3 region has 14 residues. The CDR3 is CASSSPQGGEKLFF. CDR3 nucleotide sequence: TGTGCCAGCAGTAGCCCACAGGGAGGGGAAAAACTGTTTTTT.

The rearrangement joins TRBV9 to TRBJ1-5; D gene unclear. The germline CDR1 and CDR2 sequences are SGDLS and YYNGEE. The CDR3 length is 14 residues. Trimming shortened V by 0 bases and J by 3 bases, and 7 bases separated the two germline ends. The CDR3 DNA sequence: TGTGCCAGCAGCGTAGGAGGACCCAATCAGCCCCAGCATTTT. This encodes CASSVGGPNQPQHF.

This chain connects TRBV2 to TRBJ1-2; perhaps TRBD1 as D (5 bases). Germline V lookup: CDR1 SNHLY, CDR2 FYNNEI. The V and J ends lost 6 bases and 8 bases respectively, with 25 bases between them. The CDR3 length is 16 residues. CDR3 sequence (DNA): TGTGCCAGCAGCGATAACTCTCGGGGGGGTTTTAGGGGCTACACCTTC. Translated: CASSDNSRGGFRGYTF.

The J gene is TRBJ1-2, the V gene TRBV5-8, with 10 bases fitting TRBD1. The CDR3 is 14 residues long. Unmatched junction bases numbered 6, after V lost 3 bases and J lost 7 bases. The germline V gene has CDR1 SGHTS and CDR2 YDEGEE. The CDR3 is CASSYRGTGVGYTF. CDR3 nucleotide sequence: TGTGCCAGCAGCTACAGAGGGACAGGGGTTGGCTACACCTTC.

This sequence joins TRBV5-1 and TRBJ2-1; TRBD1 is a possible D gene (5 bases). This CDR3 has 15 residues. V was trimmed by 5 bases and J by 7 bases, leaving 19 bases between them. Germline V CDR1 and CDR2: SGHRS, YFSETQ. CDR3 protein: CASSWVGQIGNEQFF. The DNA of the CDR3 is TGCGCCAGCAGTTGGGTAGGACAAATAGGGAATGAGCAGTTCTTC.

The table lists this clone with a count of one. The chain has TRBV19 and TRBJ2-6; D unclear. The CDR3 is 18 amino acids. Germline assignment: CDR1 LNHDA and CDR2 SQIVND (reference sequence). With 8 bases removed from V and 0 bases from J, the gap between germline ends came to 20 bases. CDR3 loop: CASADRPRLGSGANVLTF. DNA of the CDR3: TGTGCCAGTGCTGATAGACCGCGATTAGGCTCTGGGGCCAACGTCCTGACTTTC.

The chain links TRBV4-2 to TRBJ2-1, with TRBD2 matching over 8 bases. Germline V gene lookup returns CDR1 LGHNA and CDR2 YNFKEQ. Trimming at V came to 5 bases and at J to 7 bases, leaving 13 bases not matched to a gene. This CDR3 region has 16 residues. In nucleotides, the CDR3 is TGTGCCAGCAGCTCCCCAGGTAGCGGGGATATGAATGAGCAGTTCTTC. The encoded protein is CASSSPGSGDMNEQFF.

The chain has TRBV18 and TRBJ2-2; unclear D gene. Germline V CDR1 and CDR2: KGHSH, LQKENI. Trimming removed 3 bases at V and 5 bases at J, with 16 bases between. The CDR3 runs to 16 residues. The CDR3: CASSPPVGKGTGELFF. DNA of the CDR3: TGTGCCAGCTCACCCCCCGTGGGAAAAGGGACCGGGGAGCTGTTTTTT. Full variable domain (rest looked up from reference TRBV18 and TRBJ2-2): NAGVMQNPRHLVRRRGQEARLRCSPMKGHSHVYWYRQLPEEGLKFMVYLQKENIIDESGMPKERFSAEFPKEGPSILRIQQVVRGDSAAYFCASSPPVGKGTGELFFGEGSRLTVL.

The rearrangement uses TRBV5-1 and TRBJ2-1, with 8 positions matching TRBD1. CDR1 and CDR2 from the germline V gene are SGHRS and YFSETQ. V lost 4 bases and J lost 2; bases outside the gene matches: 5. The CDR3 contains 15 residues. DNA for the CDR3: TGCGCCAGCAGCCGAAGGACAGGGCCCTACAATGAGCAGTTCTTC. Its protein product is CASSRRTGPYNEQFF.